This TCR beta chain was obtained from a study of cytomegalovirus exposure and HLA in healthy donors. Findings and caveats of the study: In a later analysis, parvovirus B19, influenza, CMV and Epstein-Barr virus appeared linked to several top co-occurrence clusters.

The trim removed 4 bases at V and 3 bases at J, leaving 7 bases unmatched. CDR3 length equals 15 residues. The germline gives CDR1 SGHVS, CDR2 FNYEAQ. PCR employed 60 Vbeta and 13 Jbeta primers. The assay was immunoSEQ multiplex PCR, and TCRdb's table has in-frame clones only and misses some. Here the sample spans over 150,000 clones, 80% to 85% being singletons. Those who donated were healthy bone marrow donors. On this clone: The antigen is undetermined.

The TCR comes from a woman aged 25 to 39 in good health and CMV-seronegative. The chain carries TRBV7-6 and TRBJ2-7, with TRBD1 identical over 9 bases. What was sequenced was PBMCs. CDR3 protein: CASSWAGTGIYEQYF. In DNA, the CDR3 is TGTGCCAGCAGCTGGGCCGGGACAGGGATCTACGAGCAGTACTTC. The whole variable domain, filled in from reference TRBV7-6 and TRBJ2-7, reads GAGVSQSPRYKVTKRGQDVALRCDPISGHVSLYWYRQALGQGPEFLTYFNYEAQQDKSGLPNDRFSAERPEGSISTLTIQRTEQRDSAMYRCASSWAGTGIYEQYFGPGTRLTVT.